The TCR beta chain described here comes from a study of monozygotic twins with inflammatory bowel disease. The CDR3 is 15 residues long. Germline V CDR1 and CDR2: SGHRS, YFSETQ. Using the 5' RACE reads, TCRdb records one entry per CDR3 protein without DNA. Seen in this sample are around 230,000 distinct CDR3 sequences; the ten most common clones hold roughly 1.7%. The sequenced material came from blood. This chain joins TRBV5-1 and TRBJ2-1; TCRdb's D call, TRBD1, is unchecked because there is no DNA. This sequence originates from a human donor with ulcerative colitis or Crohn's disease, or a healthy co-twin of an affected twin (not recorded which). The CDR3 protein is CASRPGTPIYNEQFF. The whole variable domain, filled in from reference TRBV5-1 and TRBJ2-1, reads KAGVTQTPRYLIKTRGQQVTLSCSPISGHRSVSWYQQTPGQGLQFLFEYFSETQRNKGNFPGRFSGRQFSNSRSEMNVSTLELGDSALYLCASRPGTPIYNEQFFGPGTRLTVL.